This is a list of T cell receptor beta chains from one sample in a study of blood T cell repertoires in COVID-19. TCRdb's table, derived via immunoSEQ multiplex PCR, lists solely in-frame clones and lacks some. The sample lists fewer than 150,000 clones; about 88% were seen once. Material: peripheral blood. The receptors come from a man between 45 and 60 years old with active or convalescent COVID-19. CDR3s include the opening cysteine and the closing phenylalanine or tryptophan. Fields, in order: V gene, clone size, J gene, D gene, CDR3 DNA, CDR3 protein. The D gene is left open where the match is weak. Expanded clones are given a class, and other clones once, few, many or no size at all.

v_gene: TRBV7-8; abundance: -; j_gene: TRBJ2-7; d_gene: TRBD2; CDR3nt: TGTGCCAGCAGCTATAGCGGGAGCTCCTACGAGCAGTACTTC; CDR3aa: CASSYSGSSYEQYF
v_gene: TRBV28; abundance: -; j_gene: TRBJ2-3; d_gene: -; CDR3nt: TGTGCCAGCAGTCACACAGATACAGATACGCAGTATTTT; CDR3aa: CASSHTDTDTQYF
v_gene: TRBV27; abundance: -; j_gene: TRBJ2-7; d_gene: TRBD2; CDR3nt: TGTGCCAGCAGTTCCGCCACTAGCGGATACCGAACGGGGGAGCAGTACTTC; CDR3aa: CASSSATSGYRTGEQYF
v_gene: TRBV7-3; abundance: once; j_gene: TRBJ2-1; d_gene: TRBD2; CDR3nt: TGTGCCAGCAGCTTCGGTGGGACTAGCTTAAGGAATGAGCAGTTCTTC; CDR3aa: CASSFGGTSLRNEQFF
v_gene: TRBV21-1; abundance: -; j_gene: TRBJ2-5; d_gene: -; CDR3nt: TGTGCCAGCAGCCAAGGGGCTAGCGGGAGTGCAGAGACCCAGTACTTC; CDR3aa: CASSQGASGSAETQYF
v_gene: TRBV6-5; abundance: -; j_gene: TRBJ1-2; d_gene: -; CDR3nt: TGTGCCAGCAGTTACTCGGGGGGTATCGGCTACACCTTC; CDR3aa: CASSYSGGIGYTF
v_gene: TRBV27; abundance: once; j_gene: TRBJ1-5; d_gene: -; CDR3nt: TGTGCCAGCAGAGGACAAGGAAGCAATCAGCCCCAGCATTTT; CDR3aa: CASRGQGSNQPQHF
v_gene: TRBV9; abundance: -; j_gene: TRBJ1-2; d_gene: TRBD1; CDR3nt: TGTGCCAGCAGCGTAGGGGGACAGGGGTATGCGGATGGCTACACCTTC; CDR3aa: CASSVGGQGYADGYTF
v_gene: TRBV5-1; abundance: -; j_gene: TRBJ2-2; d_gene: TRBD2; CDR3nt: TGCGCCAGCAGCTCGACTAGCGGTCTCAGCACCGGGGAGCTGTTTTTT; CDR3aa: CASSSTSGLSTGELFF
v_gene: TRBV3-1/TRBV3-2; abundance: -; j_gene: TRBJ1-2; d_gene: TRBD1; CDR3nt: TGTGCCAGCAGCCTAGAGGACAGGGCTGGCTACACCTTC; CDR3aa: CASSLEDRAGYTF
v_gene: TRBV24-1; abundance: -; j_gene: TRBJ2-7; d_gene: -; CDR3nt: TGTGCCACCAGTGATCCGGGAAACGAGCAGTACTTC; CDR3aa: CATSDPGNEQYF
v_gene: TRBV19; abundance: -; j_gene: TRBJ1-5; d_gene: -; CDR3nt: TGTGCCAGTAGTATTGAGGACAGCTGGGCTAATCAGCCCCAGCATTTT; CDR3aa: CASSIEDSWANQPQHF
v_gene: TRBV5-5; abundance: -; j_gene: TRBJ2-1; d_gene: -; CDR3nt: TGTGCCAGCAGCTACCCGGGACTGGGGAATGAGCAGTTCTTC; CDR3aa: CASSYPGLGNEQFF
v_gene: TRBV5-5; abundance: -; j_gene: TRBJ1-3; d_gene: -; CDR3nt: TGTGCCAGCAGCTTACGAGACAGCTCTGGAAACACCATATATTTT; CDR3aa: CASSLRDSSGNTIYF
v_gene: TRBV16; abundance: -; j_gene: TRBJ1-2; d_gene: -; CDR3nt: TGTGCCAGCAGCCAATCACGGGAGGGGAGCTATGGCTACACCTTC; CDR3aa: CASSQSREGSYGYTF
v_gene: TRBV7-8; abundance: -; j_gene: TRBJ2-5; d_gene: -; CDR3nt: TGTGCCAGCAGCCCCGTGGGGCTCCAAGAGACCCAGTACTTC; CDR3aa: CASSPVGLQETQYF
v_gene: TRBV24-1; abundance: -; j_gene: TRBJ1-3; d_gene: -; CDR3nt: TGTGCCACCAGTGGGGTGGGCCTCTCTGGAAACACCATATATTTT; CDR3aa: CATSGVGLSGNTIYF
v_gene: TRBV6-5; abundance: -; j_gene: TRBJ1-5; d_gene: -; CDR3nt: TGTGCCAGCAGCCGGAAGCCCGGGGGCAATCAGCCCCAGCATTTT; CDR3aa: CASSRKPGGNQPQHF
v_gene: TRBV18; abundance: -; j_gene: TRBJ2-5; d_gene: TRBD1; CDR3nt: TGTGCCAGCTCCTGGACAGGGTCTGAAGTGGAGACCCAGTACTTC; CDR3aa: CASSWTGSEVETQYF
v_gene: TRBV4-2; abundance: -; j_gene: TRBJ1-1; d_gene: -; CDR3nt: TGTGCCAGCAGCGAACCGGACAGGAACACTGAAGCTTTCTTT; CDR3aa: CASSEPDRNTEAFF
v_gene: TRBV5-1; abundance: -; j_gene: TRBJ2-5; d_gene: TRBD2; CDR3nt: TGCGCCAGCAGCTCCCGGCGGCTAGCGGGAGCCGAGACCCAGTACTTC; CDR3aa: CASSSRRLAGAETQYF
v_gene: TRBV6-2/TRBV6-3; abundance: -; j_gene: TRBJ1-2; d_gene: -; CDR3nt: TGTGCCAGCAGTTACTCGGGCAGCTATGGCTACACCTTC; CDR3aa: CASSYSGSYGYTF
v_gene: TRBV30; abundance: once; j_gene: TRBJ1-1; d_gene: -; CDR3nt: TGTGCCTGGAGTGGAGGGCTGGGGAACACTGAAGCTTTCTTT; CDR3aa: CAWSGGLGNTEAFF
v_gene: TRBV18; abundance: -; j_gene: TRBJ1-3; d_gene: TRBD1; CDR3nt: TGTGCCAGCTCACCCTACACAGGGGACGGAAACACCATATATTTT; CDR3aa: CASSPYTGDGNTIYF
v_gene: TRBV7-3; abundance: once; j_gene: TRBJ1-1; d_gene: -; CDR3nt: TGTGCCAGCAGCTTAAGGGGGGGTAGCAACACTGAAGCTTTCTTT; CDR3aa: CASSLRGGSNTEAFF
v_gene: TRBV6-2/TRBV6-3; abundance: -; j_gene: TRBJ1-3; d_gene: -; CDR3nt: TGTGCCAGCAGTCGACAGGAGACCTCTGGAAACACCATATATTTT; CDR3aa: CASSRQETSGNTIYF
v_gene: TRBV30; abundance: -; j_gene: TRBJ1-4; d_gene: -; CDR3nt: TGTGCCTGGAGCGCCGCGAGTGCAACTAATGAAAAACTGTTTTTT; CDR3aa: CAWSAASATNEKLFF
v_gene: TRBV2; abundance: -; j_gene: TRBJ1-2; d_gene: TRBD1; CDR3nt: TGTGCCAGCAGGGCGGGGACAGGGACCATCGGTGGCTACACCTTC; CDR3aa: CASRAGTGTIGGYTF
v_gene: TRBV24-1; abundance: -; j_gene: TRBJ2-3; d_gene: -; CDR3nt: TGTGCCACCAGTGAAGGGGGATTCAGCACAGATACGCAGTATTTT; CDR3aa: CATSEGGFSTDTQYF
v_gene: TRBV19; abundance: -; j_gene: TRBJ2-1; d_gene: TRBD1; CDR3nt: TGTGCCAGTAGTGGTACCGGGACAGGTGAAAATGAGCAGTTCTTC; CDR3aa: CASSGTGTGENEQFF
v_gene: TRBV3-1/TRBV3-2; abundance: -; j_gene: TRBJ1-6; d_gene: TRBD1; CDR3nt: TGTGCCAGCAGCGCAGGGGGCGCGAGGAATTCACCCCTCCACTTT; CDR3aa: CASSAGGARNSPLHF
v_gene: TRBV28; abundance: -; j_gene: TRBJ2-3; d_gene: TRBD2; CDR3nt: TGTGCCAGCACCCGCGGGACTAGCAATTTTGATACGCAGTATTTT; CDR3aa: CASTRGTSNFDTQYF
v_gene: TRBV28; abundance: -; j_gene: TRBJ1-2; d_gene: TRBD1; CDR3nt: TGTGCCAGCAGTTTATCAGGGGGCGGGTGGTCTGGCTACACCTTC; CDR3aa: CASSLSGGGWSGYTF
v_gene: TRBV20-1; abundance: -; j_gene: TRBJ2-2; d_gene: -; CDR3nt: TGCAGTGCTAGTTGGGGACACAACACCGGGGAGCTGTTTTTT; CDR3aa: CSASWGHNTGELFF
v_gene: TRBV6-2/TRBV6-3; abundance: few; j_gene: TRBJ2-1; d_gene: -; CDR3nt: TGTGCCAGCAGTTACTCGACGGTAGCCCGGAATGAGCAGTTCTTC; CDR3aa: CASSYSTVARNEQFF
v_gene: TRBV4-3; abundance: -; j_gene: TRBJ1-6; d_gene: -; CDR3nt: TGCGCCAGCAGCCCGGGCTACAGGGATTCACCCCTCCACTTT; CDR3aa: CASSPGYRDSPLHF
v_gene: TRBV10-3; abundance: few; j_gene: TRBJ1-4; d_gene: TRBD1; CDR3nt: TGTGCCATCAGTGACATGGGACAGGGTGGCGAAAAACTGTTTTTT; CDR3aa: CAISDMGQGGEKLFF
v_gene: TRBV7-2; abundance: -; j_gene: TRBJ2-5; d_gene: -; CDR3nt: TGTGCCAGCAGCTTAGTGACTACCTCCGCCTTGAAGACCCAGTACTTC; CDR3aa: CASSLVTTSALKTQYF
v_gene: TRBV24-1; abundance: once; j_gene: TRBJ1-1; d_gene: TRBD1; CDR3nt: TGTGCCACCAAGGGGACAGGGGGACGGAACACTGAAGCTTTCTTT; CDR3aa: CATKGTGGRNTEAFF
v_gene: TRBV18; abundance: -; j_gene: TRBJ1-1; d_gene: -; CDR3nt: TGTGCCAGCTCACCACTAGGGGCAGGGAAGAACACTGAAGCTTTCTTT; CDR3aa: CASSPLGAGKNTEAFF
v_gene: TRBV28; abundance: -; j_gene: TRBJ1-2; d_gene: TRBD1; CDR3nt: TGTGCCAGCAGCCGTACAGGGGGCATCTATGGCTACACCTTC; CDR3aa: CASSRTGGIYGYTF
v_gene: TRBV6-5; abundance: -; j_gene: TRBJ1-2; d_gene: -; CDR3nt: TGTGCCAGCAACGAGCTCTATGGCTACACCTTC; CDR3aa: CASNELYGYTF
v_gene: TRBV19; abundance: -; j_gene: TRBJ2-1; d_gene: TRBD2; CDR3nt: TGTGCCAGTAGGCAAAGGGTGGGACTAGCAGTATACAATGAGCAGTTCTTC; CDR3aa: CASRQRVGLAVYNEQFF
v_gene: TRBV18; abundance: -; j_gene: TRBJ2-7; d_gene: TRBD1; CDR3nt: TGTGCCAGCTCACCTGGGACAGGCAAACTCTCCTACGAGCAGTACTTC; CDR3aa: CASSPGTGKLSYEQYF
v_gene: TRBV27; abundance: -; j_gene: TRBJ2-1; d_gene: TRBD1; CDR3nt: TGTGCCAGCAGTTACACGGGACAGGGGAACTACAATGAGCAGTTCTTC; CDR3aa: CASSYTGQGNYNEQFF
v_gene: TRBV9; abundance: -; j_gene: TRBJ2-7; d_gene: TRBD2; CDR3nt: TGTGCCAGCAGCGTAGACCTAGCGGCCTCCTACGAGCAGTACTTC; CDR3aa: CASSVDLAASYEQYF
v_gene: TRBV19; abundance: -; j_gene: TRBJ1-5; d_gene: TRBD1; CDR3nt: TGTGCCAGTAGCCGGGACAGGGGTCAACAGCCCCAGCATTTT; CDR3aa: CASSRDRGQQPQHF
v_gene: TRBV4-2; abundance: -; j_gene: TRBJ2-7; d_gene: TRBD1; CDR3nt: TGTGCCAGCAGCCCCCGAGGACCCAGGGGGACAACCCTGCCTGACGAGCAGTACTTC; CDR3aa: CASSPRGPRGTTLPDEQYF
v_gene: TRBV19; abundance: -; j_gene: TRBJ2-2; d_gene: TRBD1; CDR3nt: TGTGCCAGTAGTCTCTCCGGGACAGGGAGAACCGGGGAGCTGTTTTTT; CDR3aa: CASSLSGTGRTGELFF